This T cell receptor beta chain was documented in a study of cytomegalovirus exposure and HLA in healthy donors. Between the trimmed V and J ends, which lost 0 bases and 1 base, there was a span of 9 bases. Germline CDR1 reads LNHNV; CDR2 reads YYDKDF (reference sequence). This CDR3 spans 15 amino acids. In the PCR, 60 Vbeta and 13 Jbeta primers were used. Sequenced by immunoSEQ multiplex PCR; TCRdb stores in-frame clones only, minus some. In the table there are 150,000 to 200,000 clones, more than 65% of which are singletons. The V gene is TRBV15, the J gene TRBJ1-1; no reliable D call. This clonotype was sampled from a female donor in good health and CMV-seronegative. What was sequenced was PBMCs. The CDR3 DNA is TGTGCCACCAGCAGAGATCCGTCTCGGAACACTGAAGCTTTCTTT. This translates into CATSRDPSRNTEAFF.